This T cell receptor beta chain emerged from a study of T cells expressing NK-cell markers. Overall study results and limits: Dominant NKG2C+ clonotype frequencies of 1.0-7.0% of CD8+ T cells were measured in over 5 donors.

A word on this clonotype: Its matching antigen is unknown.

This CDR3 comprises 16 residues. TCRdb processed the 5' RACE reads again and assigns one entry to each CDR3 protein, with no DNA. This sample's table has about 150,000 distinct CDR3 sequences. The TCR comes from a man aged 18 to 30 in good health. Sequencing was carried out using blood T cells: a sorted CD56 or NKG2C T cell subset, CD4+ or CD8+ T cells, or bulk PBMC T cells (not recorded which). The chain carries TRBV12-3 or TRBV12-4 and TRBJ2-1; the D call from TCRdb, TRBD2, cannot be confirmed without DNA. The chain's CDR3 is CASSRPLAGRHNEQFF.